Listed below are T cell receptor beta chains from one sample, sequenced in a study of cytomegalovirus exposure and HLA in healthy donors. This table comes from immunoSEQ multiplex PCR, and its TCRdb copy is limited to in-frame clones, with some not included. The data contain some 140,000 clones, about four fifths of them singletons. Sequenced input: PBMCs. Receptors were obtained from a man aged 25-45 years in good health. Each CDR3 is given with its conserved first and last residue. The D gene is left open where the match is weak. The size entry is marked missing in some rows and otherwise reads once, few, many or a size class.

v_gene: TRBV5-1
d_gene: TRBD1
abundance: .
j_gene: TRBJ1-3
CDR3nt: TGCGCCAGCAGCCTGGACAGGGGGCGCGGAAACACCATATATTTT
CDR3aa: CASSLDRGRGNTIYF

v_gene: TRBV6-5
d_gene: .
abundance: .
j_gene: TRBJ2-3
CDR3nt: TGTGCCAGCTGGGAGGACCACACAGATACGCAGTATTTT
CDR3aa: CASWEDHTDTQYF

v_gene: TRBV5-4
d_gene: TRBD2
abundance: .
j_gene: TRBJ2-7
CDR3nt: TGTGCCAGCAGCTCATCGCGGGGGGGCCTGAACGAGCAGTACTTC
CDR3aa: CASSSSRGGLNEQYF

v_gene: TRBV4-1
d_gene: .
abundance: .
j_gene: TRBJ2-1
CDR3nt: TGCGCCAGCAGCTGGGACAACTACAATGAGCAGTTCTTC
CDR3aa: CASSWDNYNEQFF

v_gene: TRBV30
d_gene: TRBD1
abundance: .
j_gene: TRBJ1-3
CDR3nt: TGTGCCTGGAGTTCCGGGACAGGGCCAGGAAACACCATATATTTT
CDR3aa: CAWSSGTGPGNTIYF

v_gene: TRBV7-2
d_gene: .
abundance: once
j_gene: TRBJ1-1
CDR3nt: TGTGCCAGCAGCTCCTATATAGCTGAAGCTTTCTTT
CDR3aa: CASSSYIAEAFF

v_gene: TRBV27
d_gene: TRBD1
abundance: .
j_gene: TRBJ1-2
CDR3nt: TGTGCCAGCAGTTCCGGGACAGGGCCTGCCTATGGCTACACCTTC
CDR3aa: CASSSGTGPAYGYTF

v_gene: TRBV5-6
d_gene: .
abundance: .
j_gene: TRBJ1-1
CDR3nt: TGTGCCAGCAGCGCACAGGGCTACCCAGCTTTCTTT
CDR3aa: CASSAQGYPAFF

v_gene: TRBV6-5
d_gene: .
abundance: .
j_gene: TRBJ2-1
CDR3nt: TGTGCCAGCAGTTACACGCAGGGAAGCTCCTACAATGAGCAGTTCTTC
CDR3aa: CASSYTQGSSYNEQFF

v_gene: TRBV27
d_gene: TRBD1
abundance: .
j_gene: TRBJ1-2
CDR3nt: TGTGCCAGCCGACAGGGAACTAATAACTATGGCTACACCTTC
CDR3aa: CASRQGTNNYGYTF

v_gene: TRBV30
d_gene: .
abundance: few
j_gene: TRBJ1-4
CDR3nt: TGTGCCTGGAGTGGAGGGTTTGATGAAAAACTGTTTTTT
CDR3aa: CAWSGGFDEKLFF

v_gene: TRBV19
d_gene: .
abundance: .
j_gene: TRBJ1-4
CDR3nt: TGTGCCAGTAGTAGGGGGGGGTCGGGTGATGAAAAACTGTTTTTT
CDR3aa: CASSRGGSGDEKLFF

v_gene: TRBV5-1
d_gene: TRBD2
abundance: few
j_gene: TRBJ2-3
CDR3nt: TGCGCCAGCAGGCGGGAGTGGAGGACAGATACGCAGTATTTT
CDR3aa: CASRREWRTDTQYF

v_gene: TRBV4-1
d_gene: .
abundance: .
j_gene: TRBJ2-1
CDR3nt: TGCGCCAGCAGCCATCCCCAGGGCAATGAGCAGTTCTTC
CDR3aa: CASSHPQGNEQFF

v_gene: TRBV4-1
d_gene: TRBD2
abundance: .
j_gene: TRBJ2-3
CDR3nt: TGCGCCAGCAGCCAAGGACTAGCGGGAGTTGGGGCGGGAGATACGCAGTATTTT
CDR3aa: CASSQGLAGVGAGDTQYF

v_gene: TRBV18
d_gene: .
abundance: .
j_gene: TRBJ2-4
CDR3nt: TGTGCCAGCTCACCAATTGAGGTTCTAGGCATTCAGTACTTC
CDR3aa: CASSPIEVLGIQYF

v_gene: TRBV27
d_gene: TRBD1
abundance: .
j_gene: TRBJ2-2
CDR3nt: TGTGCCAGCAGCCGTGGGACAGGGGGGATCACCGGGGAGCTGTTTTTT
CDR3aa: CASSRGTGGITGELFF

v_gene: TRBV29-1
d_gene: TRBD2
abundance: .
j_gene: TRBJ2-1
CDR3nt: TGCAGCGTGCCCACCGCGGCCGGGAGGGCCGGTTTGAGTGAGCAGTTCTTC
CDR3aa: CSVPTAAGRAGLSEQFF

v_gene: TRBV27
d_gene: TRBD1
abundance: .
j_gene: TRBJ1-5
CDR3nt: TGTGCCAGCAGTGCCCGACAGGGGGCAGGCAATCAGCCCCAGCATTTT
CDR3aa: CASSARQGAGNQPQHF

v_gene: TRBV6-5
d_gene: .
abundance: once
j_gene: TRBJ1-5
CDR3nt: TGTGCCAGCAGACACAGGGTAGGCAATCAGCCCCAGCATTTT
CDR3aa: CASRHRVGNQPQHF

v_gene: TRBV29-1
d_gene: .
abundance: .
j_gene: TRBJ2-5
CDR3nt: TGCAGCGTTGTAGTGGGGGGACAAGAGACCCAGTACTTC
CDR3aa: CSVVVGGQETQYF

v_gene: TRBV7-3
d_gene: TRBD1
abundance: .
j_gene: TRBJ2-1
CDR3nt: TGTGCCAGCAGCTTCACGGGAGGACAGGGGGGCAATGAGCAGTTCTTC
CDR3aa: CASSFTGGQGGNEQFF

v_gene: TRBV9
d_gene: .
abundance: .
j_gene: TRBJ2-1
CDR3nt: TGTGCCAGCGACGGAAATAGCCGCCGGAGCTCCTACAATGAGCAGTTCTTC
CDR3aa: CASDGNSRRSSYNEQFF

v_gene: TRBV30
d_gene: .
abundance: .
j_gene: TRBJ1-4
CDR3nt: TGTGCCTGGAGTGTAGTGGAGGAAAAACTGTTTTTT
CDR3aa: CAWSVVEEKLFF

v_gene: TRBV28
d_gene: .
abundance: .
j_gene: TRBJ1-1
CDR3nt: TGTGCCAGCCTAGACAGCATGAACACTGAAGCTTTCTTT
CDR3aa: CASLDSMNTEAFF

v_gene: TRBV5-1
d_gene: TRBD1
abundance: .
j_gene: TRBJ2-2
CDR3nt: TGCGCCAGCAGCCGACAGGGGGCCGACACCGGGGAGCTGTTTTTT
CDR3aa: CASSRQGADTGELFF